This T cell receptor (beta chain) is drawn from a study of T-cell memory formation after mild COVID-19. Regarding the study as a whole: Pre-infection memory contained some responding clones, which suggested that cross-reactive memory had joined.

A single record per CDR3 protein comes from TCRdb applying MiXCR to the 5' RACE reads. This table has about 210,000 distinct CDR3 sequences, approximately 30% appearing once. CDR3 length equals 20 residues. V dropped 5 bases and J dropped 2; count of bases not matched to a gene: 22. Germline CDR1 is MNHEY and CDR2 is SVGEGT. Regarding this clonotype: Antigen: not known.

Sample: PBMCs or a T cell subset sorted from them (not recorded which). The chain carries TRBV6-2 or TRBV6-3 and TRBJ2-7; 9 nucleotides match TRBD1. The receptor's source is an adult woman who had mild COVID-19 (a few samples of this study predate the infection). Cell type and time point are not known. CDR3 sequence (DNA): TGTGCCAGCAGTCCCTCCAGGCCTACGATGGACAGGGGATCGACCTACGAGCAGTACTTC. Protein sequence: CASSPSRPTMDRGSTYEQYF.